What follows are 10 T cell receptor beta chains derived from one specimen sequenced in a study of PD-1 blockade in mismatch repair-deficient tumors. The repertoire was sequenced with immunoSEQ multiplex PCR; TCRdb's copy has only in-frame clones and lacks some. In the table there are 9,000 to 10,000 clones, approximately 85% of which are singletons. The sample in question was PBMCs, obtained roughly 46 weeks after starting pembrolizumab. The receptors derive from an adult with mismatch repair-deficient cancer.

In nucleotides, the CDR3 is TGTGCCAGCAGTTTCGGGCTAGCGGGGGGACGTACAAACAATGAGCAGTTCTTC. Encoded protein: CASSFGLAGGRTNNEQFF. The chain carries TRBV28 and TRBJ2-1, with 11 nucleotides matching TRBD2. V lost 3 bases to trimming and J lost 5 bases; unmatched junction nucleotides: 12. The germline CDR1 and CDR2 sequences are MDHEN and SYDVKM. The CDR3 is 18 residues long.

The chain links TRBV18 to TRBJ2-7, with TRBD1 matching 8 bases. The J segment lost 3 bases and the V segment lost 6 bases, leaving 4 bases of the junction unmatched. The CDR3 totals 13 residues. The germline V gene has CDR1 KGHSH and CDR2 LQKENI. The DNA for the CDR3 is TGTGCCAGCTCCGGACAGGGAGGCTACGAGCAGTACTTC. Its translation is CASSGQGGYEQYF.

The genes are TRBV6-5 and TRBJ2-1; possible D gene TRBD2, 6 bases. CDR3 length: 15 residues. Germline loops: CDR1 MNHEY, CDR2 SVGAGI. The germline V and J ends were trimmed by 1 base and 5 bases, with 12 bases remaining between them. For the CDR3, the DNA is TGTGCCAGCAGTTACTATGGGGGGTCCGACAATGAGCAGTTCTTC. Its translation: CASSYYGGSDNEQFF.

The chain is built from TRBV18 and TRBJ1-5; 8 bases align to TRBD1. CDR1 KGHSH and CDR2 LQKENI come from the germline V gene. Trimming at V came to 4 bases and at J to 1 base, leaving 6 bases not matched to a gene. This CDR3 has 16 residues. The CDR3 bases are TGTGCCAGCTCACTCCAGGGGGCAGGGAGCAATCAGCCCCAGCATTTT. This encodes CASSLQGAGSNQPQHF.

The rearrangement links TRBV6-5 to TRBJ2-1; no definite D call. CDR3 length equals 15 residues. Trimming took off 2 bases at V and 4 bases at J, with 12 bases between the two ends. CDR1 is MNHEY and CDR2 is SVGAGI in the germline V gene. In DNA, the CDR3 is TGTGCCAGCAGTTACCGCCCTGACTCTTACAATGAGCAGTTCTTC. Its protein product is CASSYRPDSYNEQFF.

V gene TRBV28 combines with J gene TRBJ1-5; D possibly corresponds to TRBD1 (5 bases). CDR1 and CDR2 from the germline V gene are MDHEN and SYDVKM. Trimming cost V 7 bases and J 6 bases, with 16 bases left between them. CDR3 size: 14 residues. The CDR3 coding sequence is TGTGCCAGCAACCCCGGAGGGGTCGGTCAGCCCCAGCATTTT. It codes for CASNPGGVGQPQHF.

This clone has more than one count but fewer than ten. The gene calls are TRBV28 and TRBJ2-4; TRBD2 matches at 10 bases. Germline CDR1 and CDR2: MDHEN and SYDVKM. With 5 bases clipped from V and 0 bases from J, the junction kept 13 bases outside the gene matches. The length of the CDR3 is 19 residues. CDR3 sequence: CASSPFQALAGTAKNIQYF. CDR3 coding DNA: TGTGCCAGCAGTCCATTCCAGGCACTAGCGGGAACAGCCAAAAACATTCAGTACTTC.

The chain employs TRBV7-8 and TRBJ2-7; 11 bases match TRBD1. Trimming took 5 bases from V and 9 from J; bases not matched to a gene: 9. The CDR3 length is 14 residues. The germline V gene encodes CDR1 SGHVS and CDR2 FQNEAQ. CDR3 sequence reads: CASSNSGTGGRQYF. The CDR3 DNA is TGTGCCAGCAGCAATAGTGGGACAGGGGGAAGGCAGTACTTC.

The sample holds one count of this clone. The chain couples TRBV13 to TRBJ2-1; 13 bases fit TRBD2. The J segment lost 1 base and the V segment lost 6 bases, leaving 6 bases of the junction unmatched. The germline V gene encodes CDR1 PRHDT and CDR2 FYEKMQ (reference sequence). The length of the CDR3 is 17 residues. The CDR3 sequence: CASRKTSGRRSYNEQFF. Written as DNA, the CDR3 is TGTGCCAGCAGGAAGACTAGCGGGAGGAGGTCCTACAATGAGCAGTTCTTC.

The CDR3 DNA is TGTGCCAGCAGCCACCCCGACAGTCGGTCTGGGGCCAACGTCCTGACTTTC. This sequence encodes CASSHPDSRSGANVLTF. V and J are TRBV5-6 and TRBJ2-6, with D perhaps TRBD1 (5 bases). With 4 bases removed from V and 1 base from J, the gap between germline ends came to 15 bases. The CDR3 extends over 17 amino acids. Germline V lookup: CDR1 SGHDT, CDR2 YYEEEE.